These 22 T cell receptor beta chains share one sample of origin, sequenced in a study of shared clonotypes between healthy human individuals. TCRdb's copy holds only in-frame clones and misses some; the assay was immunoSEQ multiplex PCR. The data show around 450,000 clones, around 79% seen once. Sequenced sample: PBMCs. The receptors were sampled from a woman aged 35 to 49 in good health. Some clones in this sample may be carry-over from other donors' samples.

The V call is TRBV27, the J call TRBJ2-2; D is unclear. The ends were cut back, 7 bases at V and 0 bases at J, with 9 bases in the middle. CDR1 is MNHEY, CDR2 SMNVEV, per germline (reference sequence). The CDR3 has 14 amino acids. Here the CDR3 DNA reads TGTGCCAGCAAACGGATCCCGAACACCGGGGAGCTGTTTTTT. Translating gives CASKRIPNTGELFF.

This chain links TRBV5-4 with TRBJ2-1; 7 positions match TRBD2. V dropped 2 bases and J dropped 8; count of bases not matched to a gene: 10. Per germline, CDR1 SGHNT and CDR2 YYREEE (reference sequence). This CDR3 has 15 residues. The CDR3 coding sequence is TGTGCCAGCAGCTTTAAGGGCGGGAGTTTACATGAGCAGTTCTTC. This sequence encodes CASSFKGGSLHEQFF.

This chain uses TRBV29-1 with TRBJ2-7, with TRBD1 matching 9 bases. The germline CDR1 and CDR2 sequences are SQVTM and ANQGSEA. V dropped 7 bases and J dropped 3; count of bases not matched to a gene: 7. This CDR3 contains 13 residues. The CDR3, as DNA: TGCAGCGGCGGGACAGGGAGAAGCTACGAGCAGTACTTC. Residues: CSGGTGRSYEQYF.

This CDR3 reads CASSYSCSGIWYEQFF. The CDR3 bases are TGTGCCAGCAGTTACTCATGTAGCGGGATTTGGTATGAGCAGTTCTTC. This sequence joins TRBV6-5 and TRBJ2-1; TRBD2 aligns across 8 bases. Unmatched junction bases numbered 9, after V lost 0 bases and J lost 8 bases. CDR1 and CDR2 (germline): MNHEY, SVGAGI. CDR3 length: 16 residues.

V is TRBV6-5 and J is TRBJ2-7; a possible D gene is TRBD2 (5 bases). Looked up from germline, CDR1 is MNHEY and CDR2 is SVGAGI. This CDR3 has 11 amino acids. V was pared by 8 bases and J by 3 bases, with 8 bases between. CDR3: CASRRGYEQYF. The CDR3, as DNA: TGTGCCAGCCGTCGGGGCTACGAGCAGTACTTC.

This chain connects TRBV18 to TRBJ2-3; no clear D gene. The V end was cut by 3 bases, the J end by 4 bases, with 11 bases between. The germline gives CDR1 KGHSH, CDR2 LQKENI. The CDR3 covers 14 residues. CDR3 region: CASSPLVGPDTQYF. Here the CDR3 DNA reads TGTGCCAGCTCACCGCTAGTTGGGCCAGATACGCAGTATTTT.

The V gene is TRBV2, the J gene TRBJ2-3; possible D gene TRBD1, 6 bases. Germline V gene data show CDR1 as SNHLY and CDR2 as FYNNEI. The CDR3 runs 15 residues. V was shortened by 4 bases and J by 10 bases, with 21 bases between the two germline ends. The CDR3 DNA is TGTGCCAGCAGTGCCCCGGACAGATCGAGCTGGGCGCAGTATTTT. Translated: CASSAPDRSSWAQYF.

V is TRBV5-5 and J is TRBJ2-1; perhaps TRBD2 as D (5 bases). CDR1 is SGHKS and CDR2 is YYEKEE in the germline V gene (reference sequence). CDR3 length: 15 residues. The V gene lost 2 bases and the J gene lost 8 bases, with 17 bases spanning the gap. The CDR3 region is CASSLGEGRWDEQFF. The CDR3 DNA reads as TGTGCCAGCAGCTTAGGTGAGGGCCGGTGGGATGAGCAGTTCTTC.

The chain is built from TRBV6-6 and TRBJ2-7; D unclear. Between the trimmed V and J ends, which lost 10 bases and 3 bases, there was a span of 13 bases. CDR1 MNHNY and CDR2 SVGAGI come from the germline V gene (reference sequence). The CDR3 contains 12 residues. In DNA form, the CDR3 reads TGTGCCAACTCCCACGACGGCTACGAGCAGTACTTC. Its translation is CANSHDGYEQYF.

The CDR3 sequence is CASSARKGANTEAFF. DNA for the CDR3: TGCGCCAGCAGCGCCCGAAAGGGCGCAAACACTGAAGCTTTCTTT. The chain is built from TRBV4-3 and TRBJ1-1, with D uncertain. CDR1 is LGHNA, CDR2 YSLEER, per germline. The CDR3 runs 15 residues. Trimming pared 5 bases from V and 2 bases from J, leaving 15 bases between.

The V and J genes are TRBV27 and TRBJ2-3, with 7 bases matching TRBD2. The J segment lost 2 bases and the V segment lost 1 base, leaving 6 bases of the junction unmatched. CDR3 length equals 16 residues. Looked up from germline, CDR1 is MNHEY and CDR2 is SMNVEV (reference sequence). This CDR3 reads CASSLFAGVLTDTQYF. CDR3 nucleotides: TGTGCCAGCAGTTTATTTGCGGGAGTCCTCACAGATACGCAGTATTTT.

Turning to this clone: The junction shows a germline mismatch at one end, possibly a read error. The chain joins TRBV6-1 to TRBJ1-1, with 9 bases identical to TRBD1. Germline assignment: CDR1 MNHNS and CDR2 SASEGT. The CDR3 extends over 14 amino acids. The CDR3 nucleotides read TGTGCCATCAGTGAGTCGAGGGGACAGGGTGAAGCTTTCTTT. This translates into CAISESRGQGEAFF.

This clone was recorded once. The chain combines TRBV27 with TRBJ1-6; the D is unclear. Germline-derived CDR1 and CDR2 are MNHEY and SMNVEV (reference sequence). The ends were cut back, 6 bases at V and 6 bases at J, with 15 bases in the middle. The CDR3 runs to 15 residues. The CDR3 region has the DNA TGTGCCAGCAGGTTTAGGGCGGGGAGTAATTCACCCCTCCACTTT. Protein sequence: CASRFRAGSNSPLHF.

A word on this clone: This sample also contains other DNA sequences that code for the same CDR3. The V and J genes are TRBV20-1 and TRBJ2-3; D not certain. The germline gives CDR1 DFQATT, CDR2 SNEGSKA (reference sequence). The CDR3 is 11 residues long. V was shortened by 3 bases and J by 1 base, with 2 bases between the two germline ends. This CDR3 reads CSASGTDTQYF. The CDR3 region has the DNA TGCAGTGCTAGTGGCACAGATACGCAGTATTTT.

The CDR3: CASSGGLAGFYNEQFF. In DNA form, the CDR3 reads TGTGCCAGCAGCGGAGGACTAGCGGGATTCTACAATGAGCAGTTCTTC. The chain links TRBV7-9 to TRBJ2-1, with 12 positions matching TRBD2. CDR3 length: 16 amino acids. The trim removed 5 bases at V and 3 bases at J, leaving 5 bases unmatched. The V gene's germline CDR1 is SEHNR and CDR2 FQNEAQ (reference sequence).

This clone was detected ten times or more. The J gene is TRBJ1-1, the V gene TRBV30; a possible D gene is TRBD1 (5 bases). CDR3 size: 14 residues. V shed 2 bases and J shed 10 bases, with 20 bases lying between them. Germline-derived CDR1 and CDR2 are GTSNPN and SVGIG (reference sequence). The CDR3 spells CAWSTPGVRDRAFF. CDR3 coding DNA: TGTGCCTGGAGTACACCGGGTGTCAGGGATCGAGCTTTCTTT.

The chain carries TRBV27 and TRBJ2-2; D may be TRBD1 (5 bases). This CDR3 region has 14 residues. In germline, CDR1 is MNHEY, CDR2 SMNVEV (reference sequence). Trimming stripped 5 bases from V and 1 base from J, with 8 bases between. CDR3 loop: CASSTTGNTGELFF. The CDR3 coding sequence is TGTGCCAGCAGTACCACAGGGAACACCGGGGAGCTGTTTTTT.

The J gene is TRBJ2-1, the V gene TRBV20-1; D ambiguous. Germline values: CDR1 DFQATT, CDR2 SNEGSKA (reference sequence). The CDR3 runs to 11 residues. With 3 bases removed from V and 9 bases from J, the gap between germline ends came to 9 bases. The CDR3 reads CSASSPSEQFF. The CDR3 DNA is TGCAGTGCTAGTTCCCCCAGTGAGCAGTTCTTC.

This chain connects TRBV30 to TRBJ2-7, with 9 bases matching TRBD1. The CDR3 extends over 16 amino acids. Germline V CDR1 and CDR2: GTSNPN, SVGIG (reference sequence). The V and J ends lost 5 bases and 4 bases, in that order; junction bases with no gene match: 15. For the CDR3, the DNA is TGTGCCTGGGACAGCCCCGGGACAGGGAAACTTTACGAGCAGTACTTC. It yields the protein CAWDSPGTGKLYEQYF.

This chain uses TRBV7-8 with TRBJ2-2; 9 bases match TRBD2. From germline, CDR1 is SGHVS and CDR2 FQNEAQ. V gave up 2 bases and J gave up 2 bases; unmatched junction bases: 6. CDR3 length: 17 residues. The CDR3: CASSLMAGGPNTGELFF. The DNA for the CDR3 is TGTGCCAGCAGCTTAATGGCGGGAGGGCCAAACACCGGGGAGCTGTTTTTT.

This chain joins TRBV27 and TRBJ2-1; 9 bases are a match to TRBD1. Looked up from germline, CDR1 is MNHEY and CDR2 is SMNVEV (reference sequence). J lost 6 bases, V lost 6 bases, and 9 bases had no gene match. This CDR3 region has 15 residues. CDR3 sequence (DNA): TGTGCCAGCAGACAAAACAGGGGGCTTATCAATGAGCAGTTCTTC. Its translation is CASRQNRGLINEQFF.

The chain uses TRBV4-3 and TRBJ2-6; maybe TRBD1 (6 bases). The CDR3 consists of 16 residues. Looked up from germline, CDR1 is LGHNA and CDR2 is YSLEER. V shed 2 bases and J shed 1 base, with 9 bases lying between them. CDR3 in amino acids: CASSQLTGSGANVLTF. In nucleotides, the CDR3 is TGCGCCAGCAGCCAACTTACAGGGTCTGGGGCCAACGTCCTGACTTTC.